The clone carrying this T cell receptor (beta chain) was seen only a few times. Its antigen remains unidentified. This sample was taken from a study of T cell repertoires in cytomegalovirus infection. For the study at large: Researchers turned to recently identified HLA-C-restricted CMV epitopes as well as well-studied HLA-B-restricted ones.

TCRdb re-analysed the reads in MiXCR, keeping a single row per CDR3 protein. The sample shows approximately 50,000 distinct CDR3 sequences, about 20% of them seen only once. The study's findings and limits: Ex vivo responses were dominated by HLA-C-restricted CMV-specific TCR beta clonotypes.

Sample: CD8+ T cells from cultured PBMCs, taken from culture after CMV antigen stimulation. The receptor was derived from a human donor in good health (CMV status not recorded). Some clones in this sample may be carry-over from other donors' samples.

The CDR3 sequence is CASSLVVGRKETQYF. CDR3 nucleotides: TGTGCCAGCAGCTTAGTGGTCGGCAGGAAAGAGACCCAGTACTTC. The chain links TRBV7-9 to TRBJ2-5, with D uncertain. The germline CDR1 and CDR2 sequences are SEHNR and FQNEAQ (reference sequence). V gave up 1 base and J gave up 3 bases, with 12 bases separating them. The CDR3 spans 15 residues.